This entry lists 10 T cell receptor beta chains sequenced from one sample in a study of CD4 and CD8 cells across lung adenocarcinoma regions listed by TCRdb under 2018. Libraries were made using PCR. The reads were generated on a HiSeq X Ten. Clones were called with MiXCR by TCRdb after fastp trimmed the public reads at Q25, and only in-frame beta chains were retained. Rows are unified per CDR3 protein, each entry keeping the most common DNA and genes. The sample table contains fewer than 20,000 distinct CDR3 sequences; only one count was recorded for around 50% of them. About 33% of the sample is in the top ten clones. The source material was CD8+ T cells from the center of a lung tumor. This sample's cell subset or site label indicates: tumor center region. All receptors come from a female donor with lung adenocarcinoma. The CD4 and CD8 labels of this study may be unreliable.

This clonotype was found many times. The chain has TRBV24-1 and TRBJ2-1; 7 bases are a match to TRBD2. The CDR3 is 16 residues long. Trimming removed 2 bases from V and 10 bases from J; junction bases left unmatched: 13. Germline V gene data show CDR1 as KGHDR and CDR2 as SFDVKD. The CDR3 sequence is CATSDSSGARVGEQFF. CDR3 DNA sequence: TGTGCCACCAGTGATTCCAGCGGGGCCAGGGTGGGGGAGCAGTTCTTC.

The rearrangement joins TRBV27 to TRBJ2-4; perhaps TRBD2 as D (6 bases). CDR3 length: 15 amino acids. V gave up 6 bases and J gave up 1 base, with 13 bases separating them. The germline CDR1 and CDR2 sequences are MNHEY and SMNVEV (reference sequence). CDR3 in amino acids: CASSPAGAAKNIQYF. CDR3 DNA: TGTGCCAGCAGCCCAGCGGGTGCGGCCAAAAACATTCAGTACTTC.

The chain links TRBV6-1 to TRBJ2-1, with 9 bases lining up with TRBD2. This CDR3 comprises 16 residues. The germline gives CDR1 MNHNS, CDR2 SASEGT. V shed 8 bases and J 0 bases; nucleotides not matched to a gene: 8. DNA of the CDR3: TGTGCCAGCCTACTAGCGGGCACTAGCTCCTACAATGAGCAGTTCTTC. This codes for CASLLAGTSSYNEQFF.

In its sample, this clonotype was seen a few times. This rearrangement joins TRBV6-1 to TRBJ2-3; D remains ambiguous. This CDR3 is built from 15 residues. Germline-derived CDR1 and CDR2 are MNHNS and SASEGT. V shed 9 bases and J shed 0 bases, with 16 bases lying between them. CDR3 protein: CARRLQAVSTDTQYF. The DNA for the CDR3 is TGTGCCAGGAGACTCCAGGCGGTGAGCACAGATACGCAGTATTTT.

This clonotype was counted once. The rearrangement links TRBV6-2 or TRBV6-3 to TRBJ2-5; D perhaps matches TRBD2 (6 bases). The end of the DNA fits TRBJ2-1 better, so the J call may be wrong. The CDR3 runs 13 residues. CDR1 MNHEY and CDR2 SVGEGT come from the germline V gene. CDR3 in DNA: TGTGCCAGCAGTTACGGTCCCGCGGGGGAGCAGTTCTTC. This gives the protein CASSYGPAGEQFF.

A note on this clonotype: One junction end disagrees with the germline gene, perhaps due to a read error. The chain has TRBV6-1 and TRBJ2-3; D remains ambiguous. The CDR3 has 14 residues. CDR1 and CDR2 (germline): MNHNS, SASEGT. CDR3 sequence (DNA): TGTGCCGGCACGGAAGGGTTAGCCAAAAATACTCAGTATTTT. It translates to CAGTEGLAKNTQYF.

The chain joins TRBV6-1 to TRBJ2-1; D is perhaps TRBD1 (5 bases). The V gene lost 5 bases and the J gene lost 8 bases, with 16 bases spanning the gap. The germline V gene encodes CDR1 MNHNS and CDR2 SASEGT. This CDR3 has 14 amino acids. The CDR3, as DNA: TGTGCCAGCAGTCCGTTTGCAGCGACAGATGAGCAGTTCTTC. Residues: CASSPFAATDEQFF.

Relative to its sample, this clonotype is medium-sized. The chain employs TRBV6-5 and TRBJ1-2; D remains unclear. Per the germline V gene, CDR1 is MNHEY and CDR2 is SVGAGI. The CDR3 has 14 residues. Trimming removed 2 bases at V and 4 bases at J, with 11 bases between. The CDR3 here is CASSYREALYGYTF. Here the CDR3 DNA reads TGTGCCAGCAGTTACAGAGAGGCTCTCTATGGCTACACCTTC.

This clonotype appeared a few times. The chain recombines TRBV15 with TRBJ2-3, with TRBD1 matching over 8 bases. CDR3 length equals 14 residues. Germline V CDR1 and CDR2: LNHNV, YYDKDF (reference sequence). V dropped 3 bases and J dropped 1; count of bases not matched to a gene: 0. CDR3 sequence: CATSRGQGTDTQYF. The CDR3 nucleotides are TGTGCCACCAGCAGGGGACAGGGCACAGATACGCAGTATTTT.

There are many counts of this clonotype. This chain uses TRBV4-1 with TRBJ1-6; D is possibly TRBD1 (6 bases). Trimming removed 4 bases at V and 10 bases at J, with 14 bases between. The CDR3 spans 14 residues. Germline lookup yields CDR1 MGHRA and CDR2 YSYEKL. In DNA, the CDR3 is TGCGCCAGCAGCCCACAGGGAGTAAACTCACCCCTCCACTTT. Encoded protein: CASSPQGVNSPLHF.